These 18 T cell receptor beta chains originate from one sample sequenced in a study of Tregs in tolerant kidney transplant recipients (dated by TCRdb to the late 2010s). Preparation of the library involved the immunoSEQ multiplex PCR assay. The clones in this table, taken by TCRdb from immuneACCESS, are in-frame only. Not every clone is retained; where verified, under half of the shortfall comes from an unresolved V gene, and the cause of the rest is unknown. In this sample the table shows 50,000 or so clones, 91% of which occur a single time. The ten largest make up 0.7% of the sample. Sequences were obtained from Tregs from blood. The receptors were sampled from a human donor in good health.

This chain uses TRBV19 with TRBJ2-1; 8 nucleotides line up with TRBD2. CDR3 length: 16 residues. Germline V gives CDR1 LNHDA, CDR2 SQIVND (reference sequence). V dropped 2 bases and J dropped 3; count of bases not matched to a gene: 6. The CDR3 DNA reads as TGTGCCAGTAGTATATTCCGGGGGGGCTACTACAATGAGCAGTTCTTC. It specifies CASSIFRGGYYNEQFF.

J is TRBJ1-5 and V is TRBV7-2; 7 positions match TRBD1. The CDR3 is 16 residues long. Germline CDR1 SGHTA, CDR2 FQGNSA. The trim removed 2 bases at V and 1 base at J, leaving 5 bases unmatched. The CDR3 loop is CASSLSSGQSNQPQHF. The DNA of the CDR3 is TGTGCCAGCAGCTTATCCTCGGGACAGAGCAATCAGCCCCAGCATTTT.

This chain links TRBV27 with TRBJ1-5; no clear D gene. Trimming shortened V by 9 bases and J by 2 bases, and 23 bases separated the two germline ends. CDR1 is MNHEY, CDR2 SMNVEV, per germline (reference sequence). The CDR3 has 17 amino acids. The chain's CDR3 is CARQMPPSRRGNQPQHF. Here the CDR3 DNA reads TGTGCCAGACAGATGCCACCGAGTAGACGTGGCAATCAGCCCCAGCATTTT.

The chain combines TRBV5-6 with TRBJ2-2, with 7 bases fitting TRBD1. Germline lookup yields CDR1 SGHDT and CDR2 YYEEEE. J lost 4 bases, V lost 0 bases, and 12 bases had no gene match. CDR3 length: 18 amino acids. The CDR3: CASSLVSGTAWATGELFF. The CDR3 DNA sequence: TGTGCCAGCAGCTTGGTGTCGGGGACAGCTTGGGCCACCGGGGAGCTGTTTTTT.

This chain uses TRBV6-1 with TRBJ1-2; D is unclear. Germline values: CDR1 MNHNS, CDR2 SASEGT. V lost 6 bases, J lost 4 bases, and 12 bases lay in between. CDR3 size: 13 residues. The CDR3 is CASSAVAGYGYTF. The CDR3 DNA follows: TGTGCCAGCAGCGCTGTGGCAGGCTATGGCTACACCTTC.

The V call is TRBV5-1, the J call TRBJ2-3; D gene unclear. Germline values: CDR1 SGHRS, CDR2 YFSETQ. The length of the CDR3 is 14 residues. With 0 bases removed from V and 0 bases from J, the gap between germline ends came to 5 bases. The CDR3 spells CASSLGGSTDTQYF. CDR3 DNA: TGCGCCAGCAGCTTGGGCGGTAGCACAGATACGCAGTATTTT. The full variable domain, with the rest looked up from reference TRBV5-1 and TRBJ2-3, is KAGVTQTPRYLIKTRGQQVTLSCSPISGHRSVSWYQQTPGQGLQFLFEYFSETQRNKGNFPGRFSGRQFSNSRSEMNVSTLELGDSALYLCASSLGGSTDTQYFGPGTRLTVL.

The V and J genes are TRBV27 and TRBJ1-1; TRBD1 matches at 7 bases. After removal of 7 bases from V and 4 bases from J, the junction contained 18 bases not matched to a gene. There are 17 residues in the CDR3. Germline CDR1 and CDR2: MNHEY and SMNVEV (reference sequence). In DNA, the CDR3 is TGTGCCAGCAAGGATTTAGAGGGCAGGGGGGTGAGCACTGAAGCTTTCTTT. Residues: CASKDLEGRGVSTEAFF.

The chain joins TRBV30 to TRBJ1-1; unclear D gene. V was pared by 1 base and J by 5 bases, with 5 bases between. This CDR3 is 11 amino acids long. The germline CDR1 and CDR2 sequences are GTSNPN and SVGIG (reference sequence). The chain's CDR3 is CAWSEWTEAFF. The CDR3 DNA reads as TGTGCCTGGAGTGAGTGGACTGAAGCTTTCTTT. Looking up the rest from reference TRBV30 and TRBJ1-1 gives the full variable domain: SQTIHQWPATLVQPVGSPLSLECTVEGTSNPNLYWYRQAAGRGLQLLFYSVGIGQISSEVPQNLSASRPQDRQFILSSKKLLLSDSGFYLCAWSEWTEAFFGQGTRLTVV.

The J gene is TRBJ1-5, the V gene TRBV4-2, with 10 bases that match TRBD1. CDR3 length: 17 amino acids. The germline V gene encodes CDR1 LGHNA and CDR2 YNFKEQ. Germline trimming cut 2 bases from V and 1 base from J; bases unmatched to any gene: 5. Here the CDR3 DNA reads TGTGCCAGCAGCCAACTCGGGGACAGGGGAAGCAATCAGCCCCAGCATTTT. Protein product: CASSQLGDRGSNQPQHF.

V and J are TRBV7-8 and TRBJ2-7; no clear D gene. Germline V gene data show CDR1 as SGHVS and CDR2 as FQNEAQ. Trimming left V 0 bases short and J 3 bases short, with 9 bases between. The CDR3 has 14 residues. CDR3 coding DNA: TGTGCCAGCAGCTTAGCGGGCCGGTTCTACGAGCAGTACTTC. This gives the protein CASSLAGRFYEQYF.

This clone was observed once. The rearrangement links TRBV6-1 to TRBJ2-2; D gene uncertain. V dropped 4 bases and J dropped 2 bases, with 5 bases sitting between them. Looked up from germline, CDR1 is MNHNS and CDR2 is SASEGT. CDR3 size: 13 residues. CDR3 protein: CASSGRNTGELFF. The CDR3, as DNA: TGTGCCAGCAGTGGTCGTAACACCGGGGAGCTGTTTTTT.

V gene TRBV21-1 combines with J gene TRBJ2-3. TRBV21-1 is designated a pseudogene. This CDR3 contains 15 residues. The CDR3, as DNA: TGTGCCAGCAGCATCCGGCGAGGTGGGGGAGATACGCAGTATTTT. This translates into CASSIRRGGGDTQYF.

The chain joins TRBV5-1 to TRBJ1-1; D gene unclear. V dropped 4 bases and J dropped 4 bases, with 14 bases sitting between them. Germline V gene data show CDR1 as SGHRS and CDR2 as YFSETQ. The CDR3 has 14 residues. The CDR3, as DNA: TGCGCCAGCAGCCCCGACGTGGGCCCCACTGAAGCTTTCTTT. As protein: CASSPDVGPTEAFF.

CDR3 protein: CASSLGPGANVLTF. The CDR3 coding sequence is TGTGCCAGCAGCTTGGGTCCTGGGGCCAACGTCCTGACTTTC. This chain links TRBV7-3 with TRBJ2-6; D is uncertain. CDR3 size: 14 residues. With 3 bases removed from V and 2 bases from J, the gap between germline ends came to 5 bases. The germline V gene has CDR1 SGHTA and CDR2 FQGTGA.

This chain connects TRBV6-1 to TRBJ2-5; 7 bases are shared with TRBD1. The CDR3 loop spans 14 amino acids. Germline trimming cut 4 bases from V and 1 base from J; bases unmatched to any gene: 3. Germline assignment: CDR1 MNHNS and CDR2 SASEGT. The CDR3 DNA reads TGTGCCAGCAGTGCCGGACAGGTCCAAGAGACCCAGTACTTC. Translating it yields CASSAGQVQETQYF.

V gene TRBV11-1 combines with J gene TRBJ2-2; weak D call: TRBD2 (5 bases). The CDR3 contains 13 residues. Germline-derived CDR1 and CDR2 are SGHAT and FQDESV (reference sequence). Trimming shortened V by 3 bases and J by 6 bases, and 8 bases separated the two germline ends. The CDR3 sequence: CASSFRGPGELFF. The CDR3 bases are TGTGCCAGCAGCTTTCGGGGTCCCGGGGAGCTGTTTTTT.

The chain uses TRBV6-5 and TRBJ2-1; TRBD2 matches at 12 bases. CDR1 and CDR2 from the germline V gene are MNHEY and SVGAGI. The CDR3 is 16 residues long. Trimming at V came to 4 bases and at J to 10 bases, leaving 11 bases not matched to a gene. CDR3 amino acids: CASSSLTSGRPQEQFF. In DNA form, the CDR3 reads TGTGCCAGCAGTTCCCTTACTAGCGGGAGGCCCCAGGAGCAGTTCTTC.

The J gene is TRBJ2-7, the V gene TRBV30; no firm D call. Trimming took 2 bases from V and 6 from J, leaving 17 bases between them. There are 14 residues in the CDR3. In germline, CDR1 is GTSNPN, CDR2 SVGIG (reference sequence). The CDR3 DNA reads as TGTGCCTGGAGTTTGGGTAGGGCGGTGAGCGAGCAGTACTTC. This encodes CAWSLGRAVSEQYF.